This TCR beta chain was obtained from a study of blood T cell repertoires in COVID-19. For the study at large: The origin of the acute and convalescent COVID-19 samples was the United States, Italy and Spain.

The CDR3 runs 11 residues. Germline values: CDR1 MDHEN, CDR2 SYDVKM. V was trimmed by 6 bases and J by 3 bases, leaving 3 bases between them. Original data processing: Reference gene primer amplification gave estimated nucleated cell counts. Here immunoSEQ multiplex PCR was the method, and the copy in TCRdb shows in-frame clones only, minus some. The DNA was the basis for D and trimming; V, J and clone size are from that table. The sample carries fewer than 500,000 clones, around 89% recorded once. The receptor's source is a woman in her twenties or thirties with acute or convalescent COVID-19. The specimen sequenced was peripheral blood. This rearrangement joins TRBV28 to TRBJ2-1; D is undetermined. In DNA form, the CDR3 reads TGTGCCAGCAGCAACTACAATGAGCAGTTCTTC. Protein sequence: CASSNYNEQFF.